The next 31 T cell receptor beta chains were all read from a single sample in a study of response to subunit inactivated influenza vaccine. From the RT-PCR reads, TCRdb called clonotypes with MiXCR, one entry per CDR3 protein. The repertoire holds 500,000 to 700,000 distinct CDR3 sequences, with approximately 24% as singletons. These data are also associated with another study on T cells expressing NK-cell markers. That paper adds: Synthesis of TCR beta cDNA relied on 5'RACE template switching carrying UMIs.

The sequencing used CD4+ T cells sorted from PBMCs, collected 11 to 12 days after vaccination. The receptors derive from a man aged 45-60 years who received an inactivated influenza vaccine.

This clonotype showed up just a few times. The chain employs TRBV10-2 and TRBJ2-7; D not resolved. Germline V gene sequence: CDR1 WSHSY, CDR2 SAAADI. Between the trimmed V and J ends, which lost 6 bases and 2 bases, there was a span of 14 bases. This CDR3 spans 14 amino acids. DNA for the CDR3: TGCGCCAGCAGCGAACCGGGTGGGGCCTACGAGCAGTACTTC. This translates into CASSEPGGAYEQYF.

This clonotype was picked up a small number of times. The CDR3 nucleotides read TGTGCCAGTAGTCAAACTGGGGGGACCTTTCACACCGGGGAGCTGTTTTTT. It yields the protein CASSQTGGTFHTGELFF. The chain is built from TRBV19 and TRBJ2-2, with a tentative D call TRBD2 (6 bases). The CDR3 loop spans 17 amino acids. Trimming left V 5 bases short and J 3 bases short, with 19 bases between. Germline lookup yields CDR1 LNHDA and CDR2 SQIVND (reference sequence).

The sample holds a few counts of this clonotype. V is TRBV5-5 and J is TRBJ1-2; D not resolved. The CDR3 is made up of 15 amino acids. Germline V gene sequence: CDR1 SGHKS, CDR2 YYEKEE (reference sequence). V dropped 0 bases and J dropped 0 bases, with 9 bases sitting between them. The CDR3 protein is CASSLAAAANYGYTF. For the CDR3, the DNA is TGTGCCAGCAGCTTGGCGGCGGCAGCTAACTATGGCTACACCTTC.

J is TRBJ2-7 and V is TRBV7-9, with D uncertain. This CDR3 is built from 10 residues. Germline CDR1 reads SEHNR; CDR2 reads FQNEAQ (reference sequence). V was shortened by 8 bases and J by 3 bases, with 5 bases between the two germline ends. The CDR3 nucleotides read TGTGCCAGCGGGGTCTACGAGCAGTACTTC. Translated: CASGVYEQYF.

The chain links TRBV12-3 or TRBV12-4 to TRBJ1-1; D ambiguous. CDR3 length: 12 amino acids. The V gene lost 6 bases and the J gene lost 7 bases, with 12 bases spanning the gap. CDR3 in amino acids: CASRGSWGEAFF. The CDR3 DNA reads TGTGCCAGCAGGGGGTCATGGGGTGAAGCTTTCTTT.

The sample holds a few counts of this clonotype. The J gene is TRBJ2-3, the V gene TRBV9, with 8 bases identical to TRBD2. Unmatched junction bases numbered 11, after V lost 0 bases and J lost 14 bases. Germline loops: CDR1 SGDLS, CDR2 YYNGEE. The CDR3 is 14 residues long. The CDR3 nucleotides read TGTGCCAGCAGCGTAGCGTTGGCGGGGGGCGCCTTGTATTTT. This codes for CASSVALAGGALYF.

This rearrangement joins TRBV7-2 to TRBJ1-2; weak D call: TRBD1 (5 bases). The ends were cut back, 7 bases at V and 2 bases at J, with 14 bases in the middle. CDR1 and CDR2 (germline): SGHTA, FQGNSA. The CDR3 sequence is 14 residues long. This chain's CDR3 is CASNPGRENYGYTF. DNA of the CDR3: TGTGCCAGCAACCCAGGCAGGGAGAACTATGGCTACACCTTC.

The CDR3, as DNA: TGTGCCAGCAGTGAAAATCGGAGACTAGAGGACAAAAACATTCAGTACTTC. Translating gives CASSENRRLEDKNIQYF. The chain links TRBV25-1 to TRBJ2-4; possibly TRBD2 for D (6 bases). V dropped 2 bases and J dropped 3 bases, with 17 bases sitting between them. The CDR3 extends over 17 amino acids. Germline V gene lookup returns CDR1 MGHDK and CDR2 SYGVNS.

CDR3 region: CASSLTGGSGANVLTF. The CDR3 DNA reads as TGTGCCAGCAGCTTGACAGGGGGCTCTGGGGCCAACGTCCTGACTTTC. The chain carries TRBV5-5 and TRBJ2-6; 8 positions match TRBD1. CDR3 length equals 16 residues. With 1 base clipped from V and 0 bases from J, the junction kept 0 bases outside the gene matches. Germline V CDR1 and CDR2: SGHKS, YYEKEE (reference sequence).

V gene TRBV5-1 combines with J gene TRBJ1-3; TRBD1 is a possible D gene (6 bases). This CDR3 is 16 amino acids long. V lost 3 bases and J lost 1, with 14 bases in between. CDR1 and CDR2 (germline): SGHRS, YFSETQ. The CDR3, as DNA: TGCGCCAGCAGCTCACGCGGGGGCCTATCTGGAAACACCATATATTTT. Translation gives CASSSRGGLSGNTIYF.

The V gene is TRBV20-1, the J gene TRBJ2-1; a weak D match, TRBD1 (6 bases). CDR1 DFQATT and CDR2 SNEGSKA come from the germline V gene (reference sequence). The CDR3 contains 16 residues. Trimming left V 1 base short and J 4 bases short, with 17 bases between. In DNA, the CDR3 is TGCAGTGCTAGAGTAGGGGGAATAGGACCTTACAATGAGCAGTTCTTC. It translates to CSARVGGIGPYNEQFF.

This clonotype was seen at least ten times. V gene TRBV11-2 combines with J gene TRBJ1-1; D unclear. Deletions cut 0 bases from V and 5 bases from J, with 10 bases between. Germline V gives CDR1 SGHAT, CDR2 FQNNGV. The CDR3 is 14 residues long. CDR3 residues: CASSLEPGVTEAFF. The DNA of the CDR3 is TGTGCCAGCAGCTTAGAACCGGGTGTAACTGAAGCTTTCTTT.

V gene TRBV30 combines with J gene TRBJ2-5; possibly TRBD1 for D (5 bases). Germline V gene sequence: CDR1 GTSNPN, CDR2 SVGIG (reference sequence). V was trimmed by 2 bases and J by 4 bases, leaving 11 bases between them. The CDR3 is 13 amino acids. CDR3 sequence (DNA): TGTGCCTGGAGTCTTCATCAGGGAGAGACCCAGTACTTC. Residues: CAWSLHQGETQYF. The full variable domain, its missing parts supplied by reference TRBV30 and TRBJ2-5, is SQTIHQWPATLVQPVGSPLSLECTVEGTSNPNLYWYRQAAGRGLQLLFYSVGIGQISSEVPQNLSASRPQDRQFILSSKKLLLSDSGFYLCAWSLHQGETQYFGPGTRLLVL.

The V call is TRBV9, the J call TRBJ2-1; TRBD2 matches 9 bases. The CDR3 covers 19 residues. Germline-derived CDR1 and CDR2 are SGDLS and YYNGEE. V dropped 4 bases and J dropped 9; count of bases not matched to a gene: 23. The DNA for the CDR3 is TGTGCCAGCAGCCTGGGGGGGTGGCGGGAGGGCCTATTGGGCGCTGAGCAGTTCTTC. Protein: CASSLGGWREGLLGAEQFF.

This sequence joins TRBV5-1 and TRBJ2-4; D call uncertain. CDR3 length: 13 residues. V was trimmed by 4 bases and J by 9 bases, leaving 14 bases between them. CDR1 and CDR2 from the germline V gene are SGHRS and YFSETQ. The CDR3 loop reads CASSVTEWGIQYF. As DNA, the CDR3 is TGCGCCAGCAGCGTAACCGAATGGGGCATTCAGTACTTC. The full variable domain, with the rest looked up from reference TRBV5-1 and TRBJ2-4, is KAGVTQTPRYLIKTRGQQVTLSCSPISGHRSVSWYQQTPGQGLQFLFEYFSETQRNKGNFPGRFSGRQFSNSRSEMNVSTLELGDSALYLCASSVTEWGIQYFGAGTRLSVL.

The chain uses TRBV18 and TRBJ2-5; maybe TRBD1 (5 bases). The CDR3 spans 14 residues. In germline, CDR1 is KGHSH, CDR2 LQKENI. V was clipped by 0 bases and J by 4 bases, with 9 bases between them. For the CDR3, the DNA is TGTGCCAGCTCACCACCGCATAGGGGAGAGACCCAGTACTTC. It specifies CASSPPHRGETQYF.

There are many counts of this clonotype. The rearrangement joins TRBV9 to TRBJ2-3; TRBD2 matches 10 bases. The CDR3 is 15 amino acids. Germline V gene lookup returns CDR1 SGDLS and CDR2 YYNGEE. V dropped 3 bases and J dropped 2; count of bases not matched to a gene: 3. CDR3 sequence: CASSELAGITDTQYF. The DNA of the CDR3 is TGTGCCAGCAGCGAACTAGCGGGGATCACAGATACGCAGTATTTT.

The CDR3: CASSLALALSYEQYF. The CDR3 nucleotides read TGTGCCAGCAGCTTAGCGCTGGCGCTCTCCTACGAGCAGTACTTC. V and J are TRBV7-2 and TRBJ2-7; the D is unclear. V lost 0 bases and J lost 0, with 9 bases in between. The CDR3 loop spans 15 amino acids. Germline CDR1 SGHTA, CDR2 FQGNSA.

The rearrangement uses TRBV4-1 and TRBJ2-1; 11 nucleotides match TRBD2. The CDR3 runs to 15 residues. The germline CDR1 and CDR2 sequences are MGHRA and YSYEKL. Trimming cost V 3 bases and J 5 bases; bases outside gene matches: 3. CDR3 sequence (DNA): TGCGCCAGCAGCCACCCGGGACTAGCGGACAATGAGCAGTTCTTC. It encodes CASSHPGLADNEQFF.

A word on this clonotype: Germline is not matched at one junction end, which may reflect a read error. This CDR3 is CASSLDMNQPQPF. CDR3 sequence (DNA): TGTGCCAGCAGCTTAGATATGAATCAGCCCCAGCCTTTT. The chain combines TRBV11-2 with TRBJ1-5; no definite D call. Germline CDR1 and CDR2: SGHAT and FQNNGV. The CDR3 sequence is 13 residues long.

This chain links TRBV7-2 with TRBJ1-3, with D unclear. V was shortened by 1 base and J by 9 bases, with 10 bases between the two germline ends. Germline V gene sequence: CDR1 SGHTA, CDR2 FQGNSA. CDR3 size: 13 residues. The chain's CDR3 is CASSLGQEGTIYF. CDR3 DNA sequence: TGTGCCAGCAGCTTAGGGCAGGAAGGCACCATATATTTT.

The chain carries TRBV12-3 or TRBV12-4 and TRBJ2-3; D is possibly TRBD1 or TRBD2 (5 bases each). V gave up 6 bases and J gave up 3 bases, with 19 bases separating them. The CDR3 is 16 residues long. The CDR3 DNA is TGTGCCAGCAGCCCTCCCGGGGCTAGGTTGACAGATACGCAGTATTTT. Protein product: CASSPPGARLTDTQYF.

The chain recombines TRBV4-1 with TRBJ1-1, with D possibly matching TRBD1 (5 bases). Germline assignment: CDR1 MGHRA and CDR2 YSYEKL. V was pared by 2 bases and J by 5 bases, with 9 bases between. The CDR3 contains 13 residues. In DNA form, the CDR3 reads TGCGCCAGCAGCCAACATCGGGGGACTGAAGCTTTCTTT. Residues: CASSQHRGTEAFF.

This clonotype came up a few times. The V gene is TRBV7-3, the J gene TRBJ2-2; no clear D gene. Germline CDR1 reads SGHTA; CDR2 reads FQGTGA. CDR3 length: 16 residues. V was cut by 1 base and J by 1 base, with 10 bases left in between. CDR3 residues: CASSLKGSVNTGELFF. In DNA, the CDR3 is TGTGCCAGCAGCTTAAAGGGCTCTGTGAACACCGGGGAGCTGTTTTTT.

J is TRBJ2-3 and V is TRBV12-3 or TRBV12-4; D perhaps matches TRBD1 (5 bases). V was trimmed by 3 bases and J by 5 bases, leaving 9 bases between them. This CDR3 region has 13 residues. The CDR3 region has the DNA TGTGCCAGCAGTTTTTCTCAGGGAGATACGCAGTATTTT. It specifies CASSFSQGDTQYF.

The J gene is TRBJ1-1, the V gene TRBV7-6, with D perhaps TRBD1 (6 bases). CDR3 size: 15 residues. In germline, CDR1 is SGHVS, CDR2 FNYEAQ. V lost 5 bases and J lost 2, with 15 bases in between. CDR3 sequence: CASSLNGGTNTEAFF. Written as DNA, the CDR3 is TGTGCCAGCAGCCTCAACGGGGGGACAAACACTGAAGCTTTCTTT.

This clonotype occurred a few times. The rearrangement uses TRBV6-2 or TRBV6-3 and TRBJ1-6; D call uncertain. Trimming stripped 5 bases from V and 6 bases from J, with 11 bases between. Germline V gene lookup returns CDR1 MNHEY and CDR2 SVGEGT. The CDR3 runs 14 residues. The CDR3 loop reads CASSRTDFNSPLHF. For the CDR3, the DNA is TGTGCCAGCAGTCGGACGGATTTTAATTCACCCCTCCACTTT.

This clonotype showed up just a few times. The chain uses TRBV27 and TRBJ2-5; the D gene is possibly TRBD1 (6 bases). V lost 1 base, J lost 1 base, and 10 bases lay in between. This CDR3 spans 15 amino acids. Germline CDR1 is MNHEY and CDR2 is SMNVEV (reference sequence). CDR3 amino acids: CASSLFGQTQETQYF. The CDR3 DNA follows: TGTGCCAGCAGTTTATTCGGACAGACCCAAGAGACCCAGTACTTC.

The chain links TRBV6-1 to TRBJ1-6; D unclear. The V end lost 5 bases, the J end lost 9 bases, and 8 bases lay between the germline ends. The CDR3 contains 12 residues. Germline V gene lookup returns CDR1 MNHNS and CDR2 SASEGT. CDR3 sequence: CASSSGFSPLHF. The CDR3 DNA reads as TGTGCCAGCAGTTCAGGATTTTCACCCCTCCACTTT.

The V gene is TRBV18, the J gene TRBJ2-1; D remains ambiguous. Trimming removed 0 bases at V and 3 bases at J, with 9 bases between. The CDR3 is made up of 15 amino acids. The V gene's germline CDR1 is KGHSH and CDR2 LQKENI. Here the CDR3 reads CASSPPVLSYNEQFF. CDR3 in DNA: TGTGCCAGCTCACCACCGGTGCTCAGCTACAATGAGCAGTTCTTC.

The chain carries TRBV11-2 and TRBJ2-1, with 9 positions matching TRBD2. The CDR3 sequence is 14 residues long. Germline CDR1 is SGHAT and CDR2 is FQNNGV. Unmatched junction bases numbered 3, after V lost 0 bases and J lost 9 bases. The CDR3 DNA follows: TGTGCCAGCAGCTTAGACCTAGCGGGACTTGAGCAGTTCTTC. The encoded protein is CASSLDLAGLEQFF.